A selection of T cell receptor beta chains follows, all from one sample in a study of T cells in Graves' hyperthyroidism and ophthalmopathy. TCRdb re-analysed the multiplex PCR reads in MiXCR, keeping a single row per CDR3 protein. This sample has approximately 700,000 distinct CDR3 sequences, with just under 45% found just once. Sequenced material: peripheral blood or thyroid tissue (not recorded which). All receptors derive from an adult man with Graves' disease, either hyperthyroidism or ophthalmopathy (not recorded which). Both conserved end residues are part of each CDR3. A D gene is named only where the DNA matches it firmly. Clone size is not always given. Where it is, it says once, few, many or a class for expanded clones.

D	J	size	V	CDR3	DNA
TRBD1	TRBJ1-5	-	TRBV6-5	CASRRDSQANQPQHF	TGTGCCAGCCGCCGGGACAGTCAAGCTAATCAGCCCCAGCATTTT
-	TRBJ1-5	few	TRBV19	CASSIGGNSGVPQHF	TGTGCCAGTAGTATAGGGGGCAATTCCGGCGTTCCCCAGCATTTT
-	TRBJ1-2	-	TRBV12-5	CASGLGPIYGYTF	TGTGCTAGTGGTCTGGGACCGATCTATGGCTACACCTTC
TRBD1	TRBJ2-7	few	TRBV10-2	CASSLGQGTFYEQYF	TGCGCCAGCAGCCTAGGACAGGGCACCTTCTACGAGCAGTACTTC
-	TRBJ1-5	-	TRBV7-9	CASSLVVRETQHF	TGTGCCAGCAGCTTAGTCGTTAGGGAGACCCAGCATTTT
TRBD1	TRBJ1-2	few	TRBV6-1	CASSLGDRASGYTF	TGTGCCAGCAGCTTGGGGGACAGGGCTAGCGGCTACACCTTC
TRBD1	TRBJ1-2	-	TRBV10-3	CAVRGQGNGYTF	TGTGCCGTCAGGGGACAGGGAAATGGCTACACCTTC
TRBD2	TRBJ2-5	few	TRBV20-1	CSARVLAGWGETQYF	TGCAGTGCTAGAGTACTAGCGGGATGGGGAGAGACCCAGTACTTC
TRBD1	TRBJ1-6	-	TRBV7-2	CASSSYRGRTASPLHF	TGTGCCAGCAGCTCATACAGGGGGCGGACGGCTTCACCCCTCCACTTT
-	TRBJ1-2	-	TRBV29-1	CSLLGANDGYTF	TGCAGCTTATTAGGGGCGAACGATGGCTACACCTTC
-	TRBJ1-1	-	TRBV2	CASRDDSKYEAFF	TGTGCCAGCAGGGATGACAGCAAGTATGAAGCTTTCTTT
-	TRBJ2-7	-	TRBV20-1	CSARKGREQYF	TGCAGTGCTAGAAAGGGCAGGGAGCAGTACTTC
TRBD1	TRBJ2-7	once	TRBV10-3	CAIDAGTGVVEQYF	TGTGCCATCGACGCCGGGACAGGGGTGGTCGAGCAGTACTTC
-	TRBJ1-1	-	TRBV12-3/TRBV12-4	CASRRRQENTEAFF	TGTGCCAGCAGGCGTCGACAGGAGAACACTGAAGCTTTCTTT
-	TRBJ1-2	-	TRBV25-1	CASFSPGQNGYTF	TGTGCCAGCTTTTCCCCAGGGCAGAATGGCTACACCTTC
-	TRBJ2-5	-	TRBV12-3/TRBV12-4	CASSHARGAGWTETQYF	TGTGCCAGCAGCCACGCGAGGGGGGCAGGGTGGACGGAGACCCAGTACTTC
TRBD1	TRBJ2-7	once	TRBV29-1	CSVVTGATSSYEQYF	TGCAGCGTTGTAACAGGGGCTACCTCGTCCTACGAGCAGTACTTC
-	TRBJ1-2	-	TRBV10-3	CASSYPVGTSNYGYTF	TGTGCCAGCAGTTACCCGGTGGGGACCTCTAACTATGGCTACACCTTC
TRBD1	TRBJ1-5	few	TRBV6-5	CASSPSPQGARQPQHF	TGTGCCAGCAGCCCCTCTCCACAGGGGGCAAGGCAGCCCCAGCATTTT
TRBD2	TRBJ2-5	-	TRBV11-2	CASSLLAGVSETQYF	TGTGCCAGCAGTCTCTTAGCGGGAGTTTCGGAGACCCAGTACTTC
-	TRBJ1-1	few	TRBV7-2	CASRPVFYTEAFF	TGTGCCAGCCGGCCAGTGTTTTACACTGAAGCTTTCTTT
TRBD2	TRBJ2-3	-	TRBV29-1	CSVEDPGEGYTDTQYF	TGCAGCGTTGAAGATCCGGGGGAGGGTTACACAGATACGCAGTATTTT
-	TRBJ1-1	-	TRBV12-3/TRBV12-4	CASYGGHMNTEAFF	TGTGCCAGTTATGGAGGGCATATGAACACTGAAGCTTTCTTT
-	TRBJ2-7	many	TRBV25-1	CASSPSGAYEQYF	TGTGCCAGCAGCCCCTCGGGGGCCTACGAGCAGTACTTC
-	TRBJ1-2	many	TRBV19	CASSPHNRNYGYTF	TGTGCCAGTAGTCCCCACAACAGGAACTATGGCTACACCTTC
TRBD2	TRBJ2-7	-	TRBV7-4	CASSSWTSGPREQYF	TGTGCCAGCAGCTCCTGGACTAGCGGGCCCAGGGAGCAGTACTTC
-	TRBJ2-5	-	TRBV9	CASSVGVNQYF	TGTGCCAGCAGCGTAGGAGTGAACCAGTACTTC
-	TRBJ1-1	-	TRBV25-1	CASSQDRSEAFF	TGCGCCAGCAGCCAAGACAGAAGTGAAGCTTTCTTT
TRBD1	TRBJ1-1	-	TRBV9	CASRAAGTVGTEAFF	TGTGCCAGCAGGGCGGCCGGGACAGTAGGAACTGAAGCTTTCTTT
TRBD1	TRBJ1-1	once	TRBV10-3	CASSYRRQGNTEAFF	TGTGCCAGCAGTTACCGTCGACAGGGGAACACTGAAGCTTTCTTT
TRBD1	TRBJ1-6	many	TRBV9	CASSDSPGQNSPLHF	TGTGCCAGCAGCGACTCCCCGGGACAGAATTCACCCCTCCACTTT
-	TRBJ1-2	few	TRBV9	CASSSRAKGYTF	TGTGCCAGCAGCTCAAGGGCAAAAGGCTACACCTTC
TRBD2	TRBJ2-7	-	TRBV7-9	CARGLAGGASYEQYF	TGTGCCAGAGGGCTAGCGGGGGGCGCCTCCTACGAGCAGTACTTC
TRBD2	TRBJ2-6	-	TRBV5-1	CAGSLELSGGSGANVLTF	TGCGCCGGCAGCTTGGAGCTGTCGGGGGGCTCTGGGGCCAACGTCCTGACTTTC
TRBD1	TRBJ1-2	many	TRBV2	CASSKDRNYGYTF	TGTGCCAGCAGCAAGGACAGGAACTATGGCTACACCTTC
TRBD1	TRBJ1-4	-	TRBV7-3	CASSYEGQGQEKLFF	TGTGCCAGCAGTTACGAGGGACAGGGCCAAGAAAAACTGTTTTTT
-	TRBJ1-5	many	TRBV6-9	CASSIPNQPQHF	TGTGCCAGCAGTATTCCCAATCAGCCCCAGCATTTT
TRBD1	TRBJ1-2	many	TRBV29-1	CSVDGTGGGYTF	TGCAGCGTTGACGGGACAGGGGGAGGCTACACCTTC
-	TRBJ1-4	few	TRBV2	CASSEDAATNEKLFF	TGTGCCAGCAGTGAAGATGCAGCAACTAATGAAAAACTGTTTTTT
TRBD2	TRBJ2-5	-	TRBV15	CATRLAGETQYF	TGTGCCACCAGGTTAGCGGGAGAGACCCAGTACTTC
-	TRBJ2-5	few	TRBV4-2	CASSQEPGALGETQYF	TGTGCCAGCAGCCAAGAACCGGGGGCCCTTGGAGAGACCCAGTACTTC
TRBD2	TRBJ2-7	-	TRBV20-1	CSAVSGRAGYEQYF	TGCAGTGCTGTCAGCGGGAGGGCCGGCTACGAGCAGTACTTC
-	TRBJ2-2	once	TRBV11-1	CASRELGGLTGELFF	TGTGCCAGCAGAGAGCTGGGGGGGCTAACCGGGGAGCTGTTTTTT
TRBD2	TRBJ2-2	once	TRBV2	CASRWTSGGSGELFF	TGTGCCAGCAGATGGACTAGCGGGGGGTCCGGGGAGCTGTTTTTT
-	TRBJ1-6	-	TRBV29-1	CSVESQEAGSNSPLHF	TGCAGCGTTGAATCCCAGGAAGCAGGGTCCAATTCACCCCTCCACTTT
TRBD1	TRBJ1-2	-	TRBV25-1	CASQDIGTGYYGYTF	TGTGCCAGCCAAGATATAGGGACAGGGTATTATGGCTACACCTTC
TRBD1	TRBJ1-6	few	TRBV7-8	CASSLVVTGGVSFSPLHF	TGTGCCAGCAGCTTAGTAGTGACAGGGGGCGTTTCTTTTTCACCCCTCCACTTT
-	TRBJ1-2	few	TRBV10-3	CASSEKGGSYGYTF	TGTGCCAGCAGTGAGAAGGGCGGAAGCTATGGCTACACCTTC
TRBD2	TRBJ2-7	-	TRBV29-1	CSVEDARQGGRVGEQYF	TGCAGCGTTGAAGATGCGAGGCAGGGAGGGCGTGTGGGTGAGCAGTACTTC
-	TRBJ1-1	-	TRBV20-1	CSARVGVSTEAFF	TGCAGTGCTAGAGTTGGGGTATCCACTGAAGCTTTCTTT
TRBD1	TRBJ2-7	few	TRBV7-3	CASSPDPGTANEQYF	TGTGCCAGCAGCCCAGACCCCGGGACAGCCAACGAGCAGTACTTC
-	TRBJ1-5	-	TRBV25-1	CATDTMDSNQPQHF	TGTGCTACGGACACCATGGATAGCAATCAGCCCCAGCATTTT
TRBD1	TRBJ2-5	-	TRBV2	CASKPRTGDETQYF	TGTGCCAGCAAGCCGAGGACAGGGGACGAGACCCAGTACTTC
-	TRBJ2-1	-	TRBV2	CASSKRDSSYNEQFF	TGTGCCAGCAGCAAGCGGGACAGCTCCTACAATGAGCAGTTCTTC
-	TRBJ2-7	many	TRBV5-1	CASSGGAGYEQYF	TGCGCCAGCAGTGGGGGTGCGGGCTACGAGCAGTACTTC
-	TRBJ1-2	few	TRBV5-4	CASSSPGPLDYGYTF	TGTGCCAGCAGCTCACCGGGACCCCTTGACTATGGCTACACCTTC
-	TRBJ1-3	-	TRBV29-1	CSVETAGFGNTIYF	TGCAGCGTTGAAACCGCAGGGTTTGGAAACACCATATATTTT
-	TRBJ2-2	-	TRBV29-1	CGGTGELFF	TGCGGAGGCACCGGGGAGCTGTTTTTT
-	TRBJ1-2	-	TRBV9	CASSSQGWGYTF	TGTGCCAGCAGCAGTCAGGGGTGGGGCTACACCTTC
-	TRBJ1-4	-	TRBV19	CASSIDPAGDEKLFF	TGTGCCAGTAGTATAGATCCGGCAGGCGACGAAAAACTGTTTTTT